A single sample gave rise to the 15 T cell receptor beta chains below, sequenced in a study of CD8 T cells in ankylosing spondylitis. A single record per CDR3 protein comes from TCRdb applying MiXCR to the 5' RACE reads. Of nearly 25,000 distinct CDR3 sequences in the sample, 17% were seen once. Material for sequencing was blood. The receptors here all came from a male donor with ankylosing spondylitis or in good health (not recorded which).

The V gene is TRBV15, the J gene TRBJ2-1, with 7 bases identical to TRBD2. The germline V gene encodes CDR1 LNHNV and CDR2 YYDKDF (reference sequence). V lost 3 bases to trimming and J lost 4 bases; unmatched junction nucleotides: 6. The CDR3 consists of 15 residues. The chain's CDR3 is CATSSLRELYNEQFF. CDR3 DNA sequence: TGTGCCACCAGCAGTTTGCGGGAGCTTTACAATGAGCAGTTCTTC.

This chain uses TRBV15 with TRBJ2-1; 11 nucleotides agree with TRBD1. The CDR3 is 14 amino acids. The germline CDR1 and CDR2 sequences are LNHNV and YYDKDF (reference sequence). J lost 15 bases, V lost 0 bases, and 7 bases had no gene match. CDR3 nucleotide sequence: TGTGCCACCAGCAGAGATCTGGTTGGGACAGGGGGGTTCTTC. The encoded protein is CATSRDLVGTGGFF.

This clonotype was recorded at least ten times. This chain joins TRBV6-2 or TRBV6-3 and TRBJ2-7; D is uncertain. This CDR3 spans 15 amino acids. CDR1 is MNHEY, CDR2 SVGEGT, per germline. Trimming left V 6 bases short and J 6 bases short, with 21 bases between. CDR3 nucleotides: TGTGCCAGCAGCCCCGCACGTATAGGAGTGCGCGAGCAGTACTTC. Translated: CASSPARIGVREQYF.

This clonotype has a count of ten or more. The genes are TRBV27 and TRBJ2-5; TRBD2 is a possible D gene (6 bases). V shed 4 bases and J shed 10 bases, with 16 bases lying between them. This CDR3 has 13 amino acids. CDR1 is MNHEY and CDR2 is SMNVEV in the germline V gene (reference sequence). CDR3 DNA sequence: TGTGCCAGCAGTTCCTCCCTAACGGGGGACCAGTACTTC. This sequence encodes CASSSSLTGDQYF.

This clonotype has more than one count but fewer than ten. The chain links TRBV6-6 to TRBJ2-7; TRBD1 might be the D (5 bases). Looked up from germline, CDR1 is MNHNY and CDR2 is SVGAGI (reference sequence). The ends were cut back, 5 bases at V and 0 bases at J, with 14 bases in the middle. The CDR3 consists of 15 residues. In DNA form, the CDR3 reads TGTGCCAGCAGTCTGGTAGGGGCAGCCTCCTACGAGCAGTACGTC. It yields the protein CASSLVGAASYEQYV.

This clonotype showed up many times. The chain is built from TRBV7-2 and TRBJ2-1; tentative D call: TRBD1 (5 bases). Germline assignment: CDR1 SGHTA and CDR2 FQGNSA. Trimming pared 3 bases from V and 10 bases from J, leaving 10 bases between. The CDR3 is 12 residues long. The CDR3 bases are TGTGCCAGCAGCTTCCAGGGAAGGGAGCAGTTCTTC. It translates to CASSFQGREQFF.

Ten or more counts support this clonotype. The rearrangement links TRBV27 to TRBJ2-7, with D possibly TRBD1 on 6 matching bases. V was cut by 9 bases and J by 5 bases, with 20 bases left in between. Germline CDR1 MNHEY, CDR2 SMNVEV (reference sequence). CDR3 size: 14 residues. CDR3 nucleotide sequence: TGTGCCAGTAGTCTACAGGGTAACCACCACGAGCAGTACTTC. Its translation: CASSLQGNHHEQYF.

This chain links TRBV6-4 with TRBJ2-7; 8 bases are a match to TRBD1. This CDR3 spans 14 amino acids. The V gene's germline CDR1 is MRHNA and CDR2 SNTAGT. V was clipped by 6 bases and J by 7 bases; unmatched bases: 11. CDR3: CASSDGQGNPEQYF. The CDR3 DNA follows: TGTGCCAGCAGCGACGGACAGGGAAATCCTGAGCAGTACTTC.

V is TRBV6-2 or TRBV6-3 and J is TRBJ2-2; D is possibly TRBD2 (5 bases). V was pared by 10 bases and J by 6 bases, with 15 bases between. The CDR3 length is 13 residues. CDR1 and CDR2 (germline): MNHEY, SVGEGT. This chain's CDR3 is CATQDQRAGELFF. DNA of the CDR3: TGTGCCACCCAGGATCAGAGGGCCGGGGAGCTGTTTTTT.

This clonotype was seen many times. V usage is TRBV4-2 and J usage is TRBJ2-3; D possibly matches TRBD1 or TRBD2 (5 bases each). The germline V and J ends were trimmed by 8 bases and 4 bases, with 19 bases remaining between them. From germline, CDR1 is LGHNA and CDR2 YNFKEQ. This CDR3 has 15 residues. CDR3 loop: CASEPASRGSDTQYF. Here the CDR3 DNA reads TGTGCCAGCGAACCCGCTTCGAGGGGCTCAGATACGCAGTATTTT.

In this sample, this clonotype turned up a few times. The genes are TRBV5-5 and TRBJ1-1; D might be TRBD1 (6 bases). Trimming took 4 bases from V and 12 from J, leaving 19 bases between them. This CDR3 region has 13 residues. The germline V gene has CDR1 SGHKS and CDR2 YYEKEE (reference sequence). CDR3 sequence reads: CASSGGEQGLSFF. The CDR3 nucleotides read TGTGCCAGCAGCGGCGGCGAACAGGGTTTATCTTTCTTT.

This chain connects TRBV11-2 to TRBJ2-5; perhaps TRBD2 as D (5 bases). Trimming left V 1 base short and J 6 bases short, with 9 bases between. The CDR3 totals 13 residues. Germline V gives CDR1 SGHAT, CDR2 FQNNGV. Here the CDR3 DNA reads TGTGCCAGCAGCTTAGGTGGGAGTAAGACCCAGTACTTC. It codes for CASSLGGSKTQYF.

The chain employs TRBV28 and TRBJ2-1, with D tentatively TRBD2 (6 bases). Trimming cost V 3 bases and J 5 bases, with 14 bases left between them. The CDR3 runs to 15 residues. CDR1 and CDR2 (germline): MDHEN, SYDVKM. CDR3 nucleotides: TGTGCCAGCAGTTTCAACCAACGGAGGGACAATGAGCAGTTCTTC. Protein: CASSFNQRRDNEQFF. Supplemented by reference TRBV28 and TRBJ2-1, the full variable domain reads DVKVTQSSRYLVKRTGEKVFLECVQDMDHENMFWYRQDPGLGLRLIYFSYDVKMKEKGDIPEGYSVSREKKERFSLILESASTNQTSMYLCASSFNQRRDNEQFFGPGTRLTVL.

The chain joins TRBV5-6 to TRBJ2-3; TRBD1 matches 7 bases. Trimming at V came to 0 bases and at J to 6 bases, leaving 13 bases not matched to a gene. The CDR3 is 17 amino acids. The germline gives CDR1 SGHDT, CDR2 YYEEEE. The CDR3 loop is CASSLGDSYRVMDTQYF. The CDR3 region has the DNA TGTGCCAGCAGCTTGGGGGACAGCTACAGAGTCATGGATACGCAGTATTTT.

This clonotype was seen at least ten times. CDR3 DNA sequence: TGCGCCAGCAGCCTAGCCCTCGGGGAGACCCAGTACTTC. This sequence encodes CASSLALGETQYF. V is TRBV5-1 and J is TRBJ2-5; D is perhaps TRBD2 (5 bases). The V end lost 4 bases, the J end lost 5 bases, and 12 bases lay between the germline ends. Germline V gene sequence: CDR1 SGHRS, CDR2 YFSETQ. The CDR3 consists of 13 residues.